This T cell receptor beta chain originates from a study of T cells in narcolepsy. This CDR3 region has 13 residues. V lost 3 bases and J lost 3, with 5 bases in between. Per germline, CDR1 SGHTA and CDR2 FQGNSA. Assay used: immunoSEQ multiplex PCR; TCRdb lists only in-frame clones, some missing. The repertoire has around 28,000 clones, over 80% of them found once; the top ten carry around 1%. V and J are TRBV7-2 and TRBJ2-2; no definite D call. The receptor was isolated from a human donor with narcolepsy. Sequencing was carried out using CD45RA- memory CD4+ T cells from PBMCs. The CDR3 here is CASSLVYTGELFF. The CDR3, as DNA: TGTGCCAGCAGCTTGGTCTACACCGGGGAGCTGTTTTTT.